This T cell receptor beta chain was captured by sequencing in a study of shared clonotypes between healthy human individuals. Points from the study as a whole: Donors were few, which limited the genetic and exposure-history diversity represented. Generation probability values for non-shared clonotypes were lower than those for clonotypes shared by all four donors.

For this clone: Its antigen remains unknown.

CDR3 length: 15 amino acids. V lost 0 bases and J lost 2; bases outside the gene matches: 3. The germline V gene has CDR1 MDHEN and CDR2 SYDVKM. The study separated CD4+ cells into CD45RA+ naive and CD45RA-negative memory subsets. Execution of the assay was at deep level. The data were produced by immunoSEQ multiplex PCR, yet TCRdb's version contains in-frame clones alone and is incomplete. The sample includes more than 150,000 clones, over 85% of them seen just once. The sequencing input was naive CD4+ T cells sorted from blood. Described subset: CD45RA+ positively selected. This receptor was taken from a woman under 40 in good health. V usage is TRBV28 and J usage is TRBJ2-7; 8 bases match TRBD1. The CDR3 sequence: CASSLWADRAYEQYF. For the CDR3, the DNA is TGTGCCAGCAGTTTATGGGCGGACAGGGCCTACGAGCAGTACTTC.